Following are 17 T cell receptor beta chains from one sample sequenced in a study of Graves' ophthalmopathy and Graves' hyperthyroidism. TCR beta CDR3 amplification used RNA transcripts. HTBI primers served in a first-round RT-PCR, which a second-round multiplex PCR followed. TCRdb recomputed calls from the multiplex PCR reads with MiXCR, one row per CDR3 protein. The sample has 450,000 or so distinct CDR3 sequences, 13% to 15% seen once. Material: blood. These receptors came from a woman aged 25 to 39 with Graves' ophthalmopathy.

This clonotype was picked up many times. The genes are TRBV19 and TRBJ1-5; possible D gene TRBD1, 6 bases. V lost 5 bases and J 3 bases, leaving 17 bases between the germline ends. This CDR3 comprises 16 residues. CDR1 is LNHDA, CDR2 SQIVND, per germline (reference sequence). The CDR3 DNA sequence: TGTGCCAGTAGTTCCCGACAGGCTTGGAACAATCAGCCCCAGCATTTT. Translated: CASSSRQAWNNQPQHF.

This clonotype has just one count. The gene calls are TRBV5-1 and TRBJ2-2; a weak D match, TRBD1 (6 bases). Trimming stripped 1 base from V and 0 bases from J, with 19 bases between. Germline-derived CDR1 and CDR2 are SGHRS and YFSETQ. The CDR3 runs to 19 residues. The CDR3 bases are TGCGCCAGCAGCTTGCGGCCTTTAACAGGGAATGCGAACACCGGGGAGCTGTTTTTT. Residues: CASSLRPLTGNANTGELFF.

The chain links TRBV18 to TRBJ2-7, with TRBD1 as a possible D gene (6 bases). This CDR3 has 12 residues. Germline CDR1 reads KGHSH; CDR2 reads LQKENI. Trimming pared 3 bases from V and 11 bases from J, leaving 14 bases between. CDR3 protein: CASSPPSGAKYF. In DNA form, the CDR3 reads TGTGCCAGCTCACCTCCCTCAGGGGCCAAGTACTTC.

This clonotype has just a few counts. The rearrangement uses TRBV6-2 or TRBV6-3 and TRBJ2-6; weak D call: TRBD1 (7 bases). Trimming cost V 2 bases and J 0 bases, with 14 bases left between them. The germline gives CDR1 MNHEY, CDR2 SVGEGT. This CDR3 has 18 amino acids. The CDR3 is CASSYRFQGGSGANVLTF. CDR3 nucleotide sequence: TGTGCCAGCAGTTACCGCTTTCAGGGGGGCTCTGGGGCCAACGTCCTGACTTTC.

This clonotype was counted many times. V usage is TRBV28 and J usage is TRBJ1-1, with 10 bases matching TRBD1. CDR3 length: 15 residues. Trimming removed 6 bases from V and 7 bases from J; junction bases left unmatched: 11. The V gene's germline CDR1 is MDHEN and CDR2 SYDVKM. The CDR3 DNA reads TGTGCCAGCAGCCTGGGGGACAGGGGACGCAGTGAAGCTTTCTTT. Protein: CASSLGDRGRSEAFF.

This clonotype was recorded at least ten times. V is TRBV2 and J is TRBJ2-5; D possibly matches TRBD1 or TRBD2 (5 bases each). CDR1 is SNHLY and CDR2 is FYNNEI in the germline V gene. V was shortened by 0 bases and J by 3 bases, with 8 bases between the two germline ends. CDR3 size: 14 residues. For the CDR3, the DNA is TGTGCCAGCAGTGAAGCGCGAGGGGAAGAGACCCAGTACTTC. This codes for CASSEARGEETQYF.

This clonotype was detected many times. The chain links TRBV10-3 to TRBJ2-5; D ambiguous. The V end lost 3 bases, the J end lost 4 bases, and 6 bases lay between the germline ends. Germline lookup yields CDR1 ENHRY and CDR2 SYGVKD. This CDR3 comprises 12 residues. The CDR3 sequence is CAISDSRETQYF. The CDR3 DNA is TGTGCCATCAGTGATAGCCGAGAGACCCAGTACTTC.

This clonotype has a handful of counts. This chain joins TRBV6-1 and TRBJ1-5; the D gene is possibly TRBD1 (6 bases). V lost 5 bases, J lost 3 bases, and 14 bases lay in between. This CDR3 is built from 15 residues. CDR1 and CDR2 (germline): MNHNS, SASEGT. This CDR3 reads CASSRLGGVNQPQHF. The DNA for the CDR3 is TGTGCCAGCAGTCGACTAGGGGGGGTCAATCAGCCCCAGCATTTT.

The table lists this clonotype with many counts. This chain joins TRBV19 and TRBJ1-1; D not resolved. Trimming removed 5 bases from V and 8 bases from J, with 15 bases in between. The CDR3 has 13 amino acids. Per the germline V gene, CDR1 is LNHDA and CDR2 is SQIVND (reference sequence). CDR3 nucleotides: TGTGCCAGTAGTTCGGACTTCTGGACCGAAGCTTTCTTT. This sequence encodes CASSSDFWTEAFF.

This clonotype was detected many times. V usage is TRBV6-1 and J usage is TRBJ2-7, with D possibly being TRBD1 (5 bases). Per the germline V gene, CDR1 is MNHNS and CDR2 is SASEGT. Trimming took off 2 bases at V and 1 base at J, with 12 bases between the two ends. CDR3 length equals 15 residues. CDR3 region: CASSESPTVSYEQYF. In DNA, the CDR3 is TGTGCCAGCAGTGAATCCCCGACAGTTTCCTACGAGCAGTACTTC.

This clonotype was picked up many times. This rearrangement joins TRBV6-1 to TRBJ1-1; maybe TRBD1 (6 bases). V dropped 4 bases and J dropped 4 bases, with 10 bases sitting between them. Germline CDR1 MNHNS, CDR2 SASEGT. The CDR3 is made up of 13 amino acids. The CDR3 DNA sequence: TGTGCCAGCAGTGGAGGGGGTTTCACTGAAGCTTTCTTT. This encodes CASSGGGFTEAFF.

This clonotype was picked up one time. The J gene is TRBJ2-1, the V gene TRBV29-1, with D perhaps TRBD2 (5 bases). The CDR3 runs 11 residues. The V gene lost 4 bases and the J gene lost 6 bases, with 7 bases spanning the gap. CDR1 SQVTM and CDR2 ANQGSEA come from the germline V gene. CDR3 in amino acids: CSVVRVNEQFF. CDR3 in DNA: TGCAGCGTTGTGCGGGTCAATGAGCAGTTCTTC.

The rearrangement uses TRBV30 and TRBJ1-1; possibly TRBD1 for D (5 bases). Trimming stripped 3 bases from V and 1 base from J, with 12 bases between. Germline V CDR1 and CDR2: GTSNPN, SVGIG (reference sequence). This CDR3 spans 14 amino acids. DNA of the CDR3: TGTGCCTGGAGGGTTCAGGGCCAGAACACTGAAGCTTTCTTT. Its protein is CAWRVQGQNTEAFF.

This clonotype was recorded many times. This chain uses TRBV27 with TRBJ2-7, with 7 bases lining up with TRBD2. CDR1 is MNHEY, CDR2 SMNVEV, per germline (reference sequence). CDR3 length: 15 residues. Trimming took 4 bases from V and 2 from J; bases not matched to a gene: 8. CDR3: CASSSRGEETYEQYF. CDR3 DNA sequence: TGTGCCAGCAGTTCCCGGGGGGAGGAGACCTACGAGCAGTACTTC.

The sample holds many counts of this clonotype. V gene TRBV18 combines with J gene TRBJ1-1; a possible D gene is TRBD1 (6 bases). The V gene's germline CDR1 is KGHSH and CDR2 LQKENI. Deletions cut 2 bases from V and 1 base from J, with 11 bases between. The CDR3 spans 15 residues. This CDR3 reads CASSPLADRNTEAFF. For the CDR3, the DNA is TGTGCCAGCTCACCATTAGCGGACAGGAACACTGAAGCTTTCTTT.

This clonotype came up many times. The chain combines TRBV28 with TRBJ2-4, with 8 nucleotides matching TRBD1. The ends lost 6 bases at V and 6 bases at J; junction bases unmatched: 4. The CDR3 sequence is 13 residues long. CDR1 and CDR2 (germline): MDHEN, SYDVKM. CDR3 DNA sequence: TGTGCCAGCAGCCCGACAGGGGTAAACATTCAGTACTTC. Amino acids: CASSPTGVNIQYF.

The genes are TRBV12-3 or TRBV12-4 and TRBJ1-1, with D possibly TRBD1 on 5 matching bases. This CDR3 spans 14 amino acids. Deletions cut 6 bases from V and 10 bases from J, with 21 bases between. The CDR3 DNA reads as TGTGCCAGCAGACCGGGGGTCGGGGCTCCAGGAGCTTTCTTT. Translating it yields CASRPGVGAPGAFF.